The rows below give T cell receptor beta chains drawn from one sample of a study of tumor and adjacent non-tumor tissue in lung cancer. Using its own MiXCR run on the multiplex PCR reads, TCRdb lists one record per CDR3 protein. The sample yields around 210,000 distinct CDR3 sequences, around 70% seen once. Source material: lung tumor tissue. Every receptor here comes from a man between 60 and 75 years old with non-small cell lung cancer. Both conserved end residues are part of each CDR3. The order of the fields is V gene, J gene, D gene, clone size, CDR3 DNA, CDR3 protein. The D gene is left open where the match is weak. Size tells how often a clone was seen (once, few, many) or the class of an expanded clone, and some rows leave it out.

>TRBV7-8|TRBJ1-1|NA|once
TGTGCCAGCCGCACCCAGGGAGGTGGGACTGAAGCTTTCTTT
CASRTQGGGTEAFF
>TRBV20-1|TRBJ2-7|TRBD2|NA
TGCAGTGCTACCCTAGCGGGAGGCGGCTCCTACGAGCAGTACTTC
CSATLAGGGSYEQYF
>TRBV11-2|TRBJ1-2|TRBD1|NA
TGTGTCAGCAGCATAAGGACAGGGCCTAACTATGACTACACCTTC
CVSSIRTGPNYDYTF
>TRBV11-1|TRBJ2-1|TRBD2|few
TGTGCCAGCAGCGGGACTAGCGTGGGGGCTGGTAATGAGCAGTTCTTC
CASSGTSVGAGNEQFF
>TRBV12-3/TRBV12-4|TRBJ1-5|NA|NA
TGTGCCAGCACGTCCTCATGGGGCAATCAGCCCAAACATTTT
CASTSSWGNQPKHF
>TRBV11-2|TRBJ2-5|TRBD2|few
TGTGCCAGCAATAAGCGGGGGTTAGAGACCCAGTACTTC
CASNKRGLETQYF
>TRBV7-9|TRBJ2-1|TRBD2|NA
TGTGCCAGCAGCCCCCCGGGACTAGCGGGTGGTGAGCAGTTCTTC
CASSPPGLAGGEQFF
>TRBV20-1|TRBJ1-4|NA|NA
TGCAGTACTTCCTGGGGGGGAGCTAATGAAAATCTGTTTTTT
CSTSWGGANENLFF
>TRBV20-1|TRBJ2-7|TRBD1|NA
TGCAGTGAGAAACTTCAGGGGGCGCTCGAGCAGTACTTC
CSEKLQGALEQYF
>TRBV29-1|TRBJ1-5|TRBD1|NA
TGCAGCGCGGCAACCGGGACAGGGGGTGCGGAGCCCCAGCGTTTT
CSAATGTGGAEPQRF
>TRBV12-5|TRBJ1-5|TRBD1|NA
TGTGCTAGTGGCCTGGGCGACAGGGGTCAGCCCCAGCATTTT
CASGLGDRGQPQHF
>TRBV6-1|TRBJ2-2|NA|NA
TGTGCCAGCAGTCGCGCAGTCGCCGGGGAGCTGTTTTTT
CASSRAVAGELFF
>TRBV29-1|TRBJ1-1|NA|few
TGCAGCGTTGAAGGAGGATCCGTTGAAGCCTTCTTT
CSVEGGSVEAFF
>TRBV12-5|TRBJ2-5|TRBD2|many
TGTGCTAGTGGTTTGGCTACTAGCGGGCAAGAGACCCAGTACTTC
CASGLATSGQETQYF
>TRBV12-3/TRBV12-4|TRBJ1-6|NA|NA
TGTGCCAGCAGTTGGTCCAATAATTCACCCCTCCACTTT
CASSWSNNSPLHF
>TRBV4-2|TRBJ2-3|NA|NA
TGTGCCAGCAGCCAAAGTCAGGCAGATACGCGGTATTTT
CASSQSQADTRYF
>TRBV11-2|TRBJ2-1|NA|NA
TGTGCCAGCAGTCGGACACTCGACAATGAGCAGTTCTTC
CASSRTLDNEQFF
>TRBV20-1|TRBJ2-5|TRBD2|NA
TGCAGTGCTCCGACTAGCGGGAGGAAGCAAGAGACCCAGTACTTC
CSAPTSGRKQETQYF
>TRBV6-1|TRBJ2-3|TRBD1|many
TGTGCCAGCAGTGCAGACAGGGGGCGAGATACGCAGTATTTT
CASSADRGRDTQYF
>TRBV7-9|TRBJ1-4|NA|many
TGTGCCAGCAGCTCCGTTCGGGGGACCGTAAGTGAAAAACTGTTTTTT
CASSSVRGTVSEKLFF